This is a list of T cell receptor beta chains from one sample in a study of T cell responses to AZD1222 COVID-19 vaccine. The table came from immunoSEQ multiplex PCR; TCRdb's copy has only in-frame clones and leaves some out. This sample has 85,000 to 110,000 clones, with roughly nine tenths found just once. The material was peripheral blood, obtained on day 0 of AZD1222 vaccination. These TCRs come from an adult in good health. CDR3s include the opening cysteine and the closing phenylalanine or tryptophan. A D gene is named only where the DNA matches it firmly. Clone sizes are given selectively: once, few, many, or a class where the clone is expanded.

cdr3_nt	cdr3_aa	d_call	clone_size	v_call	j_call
TGTGCCAGCAGCTTCGGTCCCGCGGAGACCCAGTACTTC	CASSFGPAETQYF	-	-	TRBV5-6	TRBJ2-5
TGTGCCAGCAGCTCGTCGGGACAGGGGGAAGAGCAGTACTTC	CASSSSGQGEEQYF	TRBD1	-	TRBV7-2	TRBJ2-7
TGTGCCAGCCGCCGAGTGGGAGCCGTGAGGGACACTGAAGCTTTCTTT	CASRRVGAVRDTEAFF	-	-	TRBV27	TRBJ1-1
TGCGCCAGCAGCTTGGACGGCCAAACCGGGGAGCTGTTTTTT	CASSLDGQTGELFF	-	-	TRBV5-1	TRBJ2-2
TGTGCCAGCAGTGAAGCGCTTCAATATAGCAATCAGCCCCAGCATTTT	CASSEALQYSNQPQHF	-	-	TRBV2	TRBJ1-5
TGTGCCAGTAGTTTTAGCGGGATCTACAATGAGCAGTTCTTC	CASSFSGIYNEQFF	TRBD2	-	TRBV19	TRBJ2-1
TGTGCCAGCAGTGTCTTGGGGACTAGGTCCTCCGAGCAGTACTTC	CASSVLGTRSSEQYF	TRBD2	-	TRBV25-1	TRBJ2-7
TGTGCCAGCAGTTCCCTGGGCAGCGGGAGGGCCCCTGACAATGAGCAGTTCTTC	CASSSLGSGRAPDNEQFF	TRBD2	-	TRBV7-9	TRBJ2-1
TGTGCCACCAGTGAATATACAGGGGGGGAGCTGTTTTTT	CATSEYTGGELFF	-	-	TRBV24-1	TRBJ2-2
TGTGCCAGCAGGGCTGCTTCGGGACTAGCGGGAGTCGAGCAGTTCTTC	CASRAASGLAGVEQFF	TRBD2	-	TRBV2	TRBJ2-1
TGTGCCAGCAGCGTAGAGGCGGGACATAGGAACACTGAAGCTTTCTTT	CASSVEAGHRNTEAFF	-	once	TRBV9	TRBJ1-1
TGTGCCAGCAGCGTATCGGGGGTTTACAATGAGCAGTTCTTC	CASSVSGVYNEQFF	-	-	TRBV11-2	TRBJ2-1
TGTGCCAGCAGCCCCCAGCCCCTAGCGGGAGCGGCAGATACGCAGTATTTT	CASSPQPLAGAADTQYF	TRBD2	-	TRBV9	TRBJ2-3
TGTGCCATCAGCCGGGACAGTATAGTTTATGGCTACACCTTC	CAISRDSIVYGYTF	TRBD1	-	TRBV10-3	TRBJ1-2
TGTGCCAGCAGTTTAGGCGGCTACGAGCAGTACTTC	CASSLGGYEQYF	-	once	TRBV28	TRBJ2-7
TGCGCCAGCAGGACTAGCGTCAGCTCCTACGAGCAGTACTTC	CASRTSVSSYEQYF	TRBD2	-	TRBV5-1	TRBJ2-7
TGCAGCGTACTACGGGGGGCGGACGAGCAGTACTTC	CSVLRGADEQYF	-	-	TRBV29-1	TRBJ2-7
TGTGCCAGCAGCCCCCAGGCAGGGGGCTCCTACGAGCAGTACTTC	CASSPQAGGSYEQYF	TRBD1	-	TRBV7-9	TRBJ2-7
TGTGCCAGCAGTGTCAGCCGTCGAGGGGGTTGGGTTTCACCCCTCCACTTT	CASSVSRRGGWVSPLHF	-	-	TRBV27	TRBJ1-6
TGTGCCTGGAGTGCCCTTAATTCACCCCTCCACTTT	CAWSALNSPLHF	-	few	TRBV30	TRBJ1-6
TGTGCCAGCAGCCCAAGGGGGGGCCAGGGGAACGAAAAACTGTTTTTT	CASSPRGGQGNEKLFF	-	-	TRBV12-1	TRBJ1-4
TGTGCCATCAGGGCTAGCGGCTACGAGCAGTACTTC	CAIRASGYEQYF	TRBD2	-	TRBV10-3	TRBJ2-7
TGCAGCGTTGAAGTGACAGGCTACCTCGATGAGCAGTTCTTC	CSVEVTGYLDEQFF	-	-	TRBV29-1	TRBJ2-1
TGTGCCAGCAGCAAATGCCAGGGGGGCTTGTGCGAGCAGTACTTC	CASSKCQGGLCEQYF	-	-	TRBV21-1	TRBJ2-7
TGCGCCAGCAGTGACAACTTGGGGACCCAGTACTTC	CASSDNLGTQYF	-	-	TRBV10-1	TRBJ2-5
TGTGCCAGCAGCCAAGCTCATCCTCTAGCGGGAGGGTTCTGGGAGCAGTACTTC	CASSQAHPLAGGFWEQYF	TRBD2	-	TRBV3-1/TRBV3-2	TRBJ2-7
TGTGCCAGCAGCTTAGGCAAGGTAGGACAGGCCTACGAGCAGTACTTC	CASSLGKVGQAYEQYF	TRBD1	-	TRBV7-9	TRBJ2-7
TGTGCCACCGGGACAGGGGCCTCTGGGGCCAACGTCCTGACTTTC	CATGTGASGANVLTF	TRBD1	-	TRBV24-1	TRBJ2-6
TGTGCCAGCAGCTCTTTCCAACTGAACACTGAAGCTTTCTTT	CASSSFQLNTEAFF	-	-	TRBV5-4	TRBJ1-1
TGTGCCAGCAGTTACTCGTCAAGGGGGAAAACTGAAGCTTTCTTT	CASSYSSRGKTEAFF	-	-	TRBV6-5	TRBJ1-1
TGTGCCAGCAGTTTAGGACAGGGCCCCTACGAGCAGTACTTC	CASSLGQGPYEQYF	TRBD1	-	TRBV27	TRBJ2-7
TGCGCCAGCAGCCGGAAAGCGGGAAGGAGCGGCACAGATACGCAGTATTTT	CASSRKAGRSGTDTQYF	TRBD2	-	TRBV5-1	TRBJ2-3
TGTGCCAGCAGCTTAAGAGGAGGGGGAAATGAGCAGTTCTTC	CASSLRGGGNEQFF	-	-	TRBV7-3	TRBJ2-1
TGTGCCAGCAGACAGCCTTTGGTAGAAAAACTGTTTTTT	CASRQPLVEKLFF	-	-	TRBV6-5	TRBJ1-4
TGTGCCTGGAGTGGGACAGACGAGCAGTACTTC	CAWSGTDEQYF	-	-	TRBV30	TRBJ2-7
TGTGCCAGCAGCTCGGGACTAGCCTTCAATGAGCAGTTCTTC	CASSSGLAFNEQFF	TRBD2	-	TRBV3-1/TRBV3-2	TRBJ2-1
TGTGCCAGCAGCTCAACAGGACAGGGGGTAACGGGGACCTACGAGCAGTACTTC	CASSSTGQGVTGTYEQYF	TRBD1	few	TRBV7-6	TRBJ2-7
TGTGCCAGCAGCCCAGGGTCCTACGAGCAGTACTTC	CASSPGSYEQYF	-	-	TRBV6-6	TRBJ2-7
TGTGCCAGCAGCCAAGGATCCAATCAGCCCCAGCATTTT	CASSQGSNQPQHF	-	-	TRBV3-1/TRBV3-2	TRBJ1-5
TGTGCCAGCACCACCAGCCCCTATAGCAATCAGCCCCAGCATTTT	CASTTSPYSNQPQHF	-	-	TRBV28	TRBJ1-5
TGTGCCAGCAGTCTGACCTATGGCTACACCTTC	CASSLTYGYTF	-	-	TRBV12-3/TRBV12-4	TRBJ1-2
TGCGCCAGCAGCTTGCGGGCAGGGGACTCCCTACGTCCCTACGAGCAGTACTTC	CASSLRAGDSLRPYEQYF	-	-	TRBV5-1	TRBJ2-7
TGCGCCAGCAGCTTAAGGCCAGGGGGCGTCACAGATACGCAGTATTTT	CASSLRPGGVTDTQYF	TRBD1	-	TRBV5-1	TRBJ2-3
TGTGCCACCAGTGATGTACTAGCGGGAGCATACAATGAGCAGTTCTTC	CATSDVLAGAYNEQFF	TRBD2	once	TRBV24-1	TRBJ2-1
TGTGCCAGCAGCTCCCAAGAGACCCAGTACTTC	CASSSQETQYF	-	-	TRBV11-2	TRBJ2-5
TGTGCCAGCAGTGAACTATCGTACGGCTACACCTTC	CASSELSYGYTF	-	-	TRBV6-1	TRBJ1-2
TGTGCCAGCAGCCTGGGACTAGCTTACAATGAGCAGTTCTTC	CASSLGLAYNEQFF	TRBD2	-	TRBV11-2	TRBJ2-1
TGTGCCAGCTCACCAAGGCTCCGCTCGCAGGGGGATACGCAGTATTTT	CASSPRLRSQGDTQYF	-	-	TRBV18	TRBJ2-3
TGTGCCAGCAGCTTAGGAGGGGGGGCCTACGAGCAGTACTTC	CASSLGGGAYEQYF	-	-	TRBV7-2	TRBJ2-7
TGTGCCAGTAGTCTCTCCTTCGGGAGCTCCTACGAGCAGTACTTC	CASSLSFGSSYEQYF	-	-	TRBV19	TRBJ2-7